Included here is one T cell receptor beta chain sequence, with context. The target antigen is unknown. The TCR alpha and TCR beta cDNA libraries, bearing sample barcodes and UMIs, were generated by 5'RACE using constant-segment primers. TCRdb redid the calling of the 5' RACE reads with MiXCR, one entry per CDR3 protein. The sample holds under 200,000 distinct CDR3 sequences, around 10% seen once. These data come from a study of T-cell memory formation after mild COVID-19. Study-level points and caveats: Those CD4+ clones that contracted were mainly in CM and EM (CD8+ ones in EMRA).

V shed 6 bases, J shed 9 bases, and the junction held 12 bases outside the gene matches. The CDR3 is 14 residues long. The chain couples TRBV12-3 or TRBV12-4 to TRBJ2-7, with TRBD1 matching 9 bases. The specimen was PBMCs or a T cell subset sorted from them (not recorded which). This TCR came from a man aged 18 to 30 who had mild COVID-19 (a few samples of this study predate the infection). Cell type and time point are not known. For the CDR3, the DNA is TGTGCCAGCAGCCCCTCGGGACAGGGTTTGCCGCAGTACTTC. Its translation: CASSPSGQGLPQYF.